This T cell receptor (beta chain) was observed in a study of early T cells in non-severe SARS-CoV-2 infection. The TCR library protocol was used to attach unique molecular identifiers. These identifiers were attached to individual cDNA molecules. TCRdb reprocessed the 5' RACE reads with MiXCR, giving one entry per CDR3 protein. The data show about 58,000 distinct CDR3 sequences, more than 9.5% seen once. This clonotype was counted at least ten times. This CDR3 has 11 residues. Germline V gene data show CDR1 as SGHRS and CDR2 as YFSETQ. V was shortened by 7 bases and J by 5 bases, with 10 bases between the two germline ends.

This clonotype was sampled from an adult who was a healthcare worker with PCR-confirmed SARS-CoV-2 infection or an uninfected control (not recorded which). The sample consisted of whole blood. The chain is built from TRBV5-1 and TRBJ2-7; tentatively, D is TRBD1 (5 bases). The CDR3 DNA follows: TGCGCCAGCCGCCTGACAGACGAGCAGTACTTC. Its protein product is CASRLTDEQYF.